The T cell receptor (beta chain) under discussion was sequenced for a study of shared clonotypes between healthy human individuals. Note on this clone: Its matching antigen is unknown.

The assay was immunoSEQ multiplex PCR, and TCRdb's table has in-frame clones only and misses some. The sample shows fewer than 800,000 clones, 92% of them seen only once. V was pared by 4 bases and J by 4 bases, with 4 bases of the junction left unmatched. The germline V gene has CDR1 MNHEY and CDR2 SMNVEV (reference sequence). CDR3 length equals 15 residues. Naive CD8 populations comprised CD45RO-negative cells positively selected for CCR7, excluding terminally differentiated effector memory CD45RA+ cells. The healthy adult donors were HIV-negative and reported no recent acute infections or vaccinations. Overall study findings and caveats: The four-donor shared clonotypes exceeded non-shared clonotypes in generation probability, with non-shared ones scoring lower. Rarefaction analysis demonstrated incomplete sorted-subset sequencing notwithstanding large depth.

The clonotype was recovered from a man aged 25 to 40 in good health. The sequencing input was naive CD8+ T cells sorted from blood. The rearrangement links TRBV27 to TRBJ1-5, with 10 bases fitting TRBD1. This CDR3 reads CASSSTGQGNQPQHF. The CDR3 nucleotides are TGTGCCAGCAGTTCCACGGGACAGGGGAATCAGCCCCAGCATTTT.